This TCR beta chain came from a study of blood T cell repertoires in COVID-19. Study details: The United States, Italy and Spain were the sources of the acute and convalescent COVID-19 samples.

Methods used by the authors: Reference gene primer amplification gave estimated nucleated cell counts. Repertoires were generated with immunoSEQ multiplex PCR, while TCRdb's copy carries only in-frame clones and drops some. The DNA was the basis for D and trimming; V, J and clone size are from that table. The sample shows under 150,000 clones, approximately 80% of them seen only once. The CDR3 is 15 residues long. V shed 6 bases and J shed 3 bases, with 17 bases lying between them. Germline-derived CDR1 and CDR2 are LNHDA and SQIVND (reference sequence). The source is a human donor with acute or convalescent COVID-19. The donor label of this sample is uncertain. V usage is TRBV19 and J usage is TRBJ2-5; D might be TRBD2 (5 bases). The sample consisted of peripheral blood. CDR3 sequence (DNA): TGTGCCAGTAGCCTAGGACTTGACGGAGAAGAGACCCAGTACTTC. Translating it yields CASSLGLDGEETQYF.